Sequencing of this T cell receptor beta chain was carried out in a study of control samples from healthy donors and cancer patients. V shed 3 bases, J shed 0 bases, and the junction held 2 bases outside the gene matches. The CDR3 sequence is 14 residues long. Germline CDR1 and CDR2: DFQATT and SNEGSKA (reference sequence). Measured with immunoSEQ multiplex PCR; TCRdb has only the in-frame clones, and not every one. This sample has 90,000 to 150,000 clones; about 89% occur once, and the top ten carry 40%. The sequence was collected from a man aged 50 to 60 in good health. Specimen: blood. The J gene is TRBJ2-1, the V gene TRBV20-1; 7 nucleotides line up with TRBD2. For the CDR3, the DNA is TGCAGTGCTAGTAAGCGGGACTCCTACAATGAGCAGTTCTTC. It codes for CSASKRDSYNEQFF.